This TCR beta chain was recovered during a study of T cell repertoires in cytomegalovirus infection. Overall study: TCR beta signatures that were public indicated CMV infection and matching HLA type.

Germline V gene data show CDR1 as SEHNR and CDR2 as FQNEAQ (reference sequence). The CDR3 has 15 residues. Trimming cost V 8 bases and J 4 bases, with 20 bases left between them. MiXCR was run by TCRdb on the reads, yielding one entry per CDR3 protein. The sample lists a few hundred thousand distinct CDR3 sequences, about 40% seen once, with 48% in the top ten. A note on this clonotype: Antigen: not known.

The rearrangement uses TRBV7-9 and TRBJ1-1; possibly TRBD1 for D (5 bases). The sequence derives from a human donor in good health (CMV status not recorded). Some clones in this sample may be carry-over from other donors' samples. The source was cultured PBMCs, collected from culture after CMV antigen stimulation. The DNA for the CDR3 is TGTGCCAGCGGAGTAAGGGGTGCCTTGGGCACTGAAGCTTTCTTT. Protein product: CASGVRGALGTEAFF.